This T cell receptor (beta chain) is from a study of response to subunit inactivated influenza vaccine. TCRdb recomputed calls from the RT-PCR reads with MiXCR, one row per CDR3 protein. The table includes around 530,000 distinct CDR3 sequences, approximately 12% detected once. CDR3 length equals 15 residues. Trimming cost V 1 base and J 1 base, with 10 bases left between them. Germline CDR1 LNHNV, CDR2 YYDKDF (reference sequence). This clonotype was counted a few times. The material sequenced was PBMCs from blood, taken on the day of vaccination. The clonotype was recovered from a middle-aged man who received an inactivated influenza vaccine. The rearrangement links TRBV15 to TRBJ1-1; the D gene is possibly TRBD1 (5 bases). As DNA, the CDR3 is TGTGCCACCAGCAGAGCGGGGACCACGAACACTGAAGCTTTCTTT. Translated, it gives CATSRAGTTNTEAFF.